A selection of T cell receptor beta chains follows, all from one sample in a study of blood T cell repertoires in COVID-19. Generated by immunoSEQ multiplex PCR, the TCRdb table keeps only in-frame clones and is missing some. The data hold more than 300,000 clones, with 87% observed a single time. The sequencing input was peripheral blood. These receptors came from a woman in her twenties or thirties with COVID-19, enrolled during active disease. CDR3s include the opening cysteine and the closing phenylalanine or tryptophan. A D gene is named only where the DNA matches it firmly. A row's size may be missing; if present it is once, few, many or a size class.

V,D,J,size,DNA,CDR3
TRBV12-2,.,TRBJ2-7,.,TGTGCAAGTCGCTTCTGGGAACGGGAGCCCTCCTACGAGCAGTACTTC,CASRFWEREPSYEQYF
TRBV7-2,TRBD1,TRBJ2-4,.,TGTGCCAGCAGCTTAATGGGAACAGGGGTGATGGGCATTCAGTACTTC,CASSLMGTGVMGIQYF
TRBV27,.,TRBJ1-1,.,TGTGCCAGCAGTTTTACAGGAAACACTGAAGCTTTCTTT,CASSFTGNTEAFF
TRBV7-9,.,TRBJ1-1,.,TGTGCCAGCAGCTTAACCGGGAACACTGAAGCTTTCTTT,CASSLTGNTEAFF
TRBV30,TRBD2,TRBJ2-5,.,TGTGCCTGGAGTGTACTCAGCGGGAGGGGGCAAGAGACCCAGTACTTC,CAWSVLSGRGQETQYF
TRBV25-1,.,TRBJ1-1,.,TGTGCCAGCCGGACGCGGGGAGCTGGGAACACTGAAGCTTTCTTT,CASRTRGAGNTEAFF
TRBV6-6,TRBD1,TRBJ1-5,.,TGTGCCACCAGAATACAGGGGAATCAGCCCCAGCATTTT,CATRIQGNQPQHF
TRBV18,.,TRBJ1-6,.,TGTGCCAGCTCACCAGATGCGAACAGGGCAGTTTCACCCCTCCACTTT,CASSPDANRAVSPLHF
TRBV5-4,TRBD2,TRBJ2-2,.,TGTGCCAGCAGCAAACCGGGACTAGCGGGAGTGAGCGGGGAGCTGTTTTTT,CASSKPGLAGVSGELFF
TRBV20-1,TRBD1,TRBJ2-7,.,TGCAGTGCCAGACAGGGCCACGAGCAGTACTTC,CSARQGHEQYF
TRBV6-6,.,TRBJ2-3,.,TGTGCCAGCAGTTACGTAACAGATACGCAGTATTTT,CASSYVTDTQYF
TRBV2,.,TRBJ1-6,.,TGTGCCAGCTTAGCCCAGCCGGACTATAATTCACCCCTCCACTTT,CASLAQPDYNSPLHF
TRBV5-1,.,TRBJ2-7,.,TGCGCCAGCAGCTTGGGAGGGACTCCCGAGCAGTACTTC,CASSLGGTPEQYF
TRBV7-2,TRBD2,TRBJ2-7,once,TGTGCCAGCAGCTTAGGCGGGAGCGTTACCTACGAGCAGTACTTC,CASSLGGSVTYEQYF
TRBV19,.,TRBJ2-7,few,TGTGCCAGTAGTATCCGGCGGGTACCCTACGAGCAGTACTTC,CASSIRRVPYEQYF
TRBV30,.,TRBJ1-5,.,TGTGCCTGGTCCCGGAGGGATCAGCCCCAGCATTTT,CAWSRRDQPQHF
TRBV9,.,TRBJ2-7,.,TGTGCCAGCAGCGTAAACGCGGATAGTCACGAGCAGTACTTC,CASSVNADSHEQYF
TRBV24-1,.,TRBJ2-3,few,TGTGCCACCAGTGATTTAGAGTTTGCTAGCACAGATACGCAGTATTTT,CATSDLEFASTDTQYF
TRBV9,TRBD1,TRBJ1-1,.,TGTGCCAGCAGCGTGGGGACAGGGGAGGTTACTGAAGCTTTCTTT,CASSVGTGEVTEAFF
TRBV12-3/TRBV12-4,.,TRBJ2-7,.,TGTGCCAGCAGTACGAAGACAGCCTACGAGCAGTACTTC,CASSTKTAYEQYF
TRBV7-2,TRBD2,TRBJ2-2,.,TGTGCCAGCAGCGGGGACTATACAATAGGGGAGCTGTTTTTT,CASSGDYTIGELFF
TRBV7-8,.,TRBJ1-6,.,TGTGCCAGCAGCCCCGCCTTGGGAGGTAATTCACCCCTCCACTTT,CASSPALGGNSPLHF
TRBV12-3/TRBV12-4,TRBD1,TRBJ1-2,.,TGTGCCAGCAGTTCCGGACAGGCTTCTGGCTACACCTTC,CASSSGQASGYTF
TRBV5-6,TRBD1,TRBJ1-2,.,TGTGCCAGCAGCTTACCCAGGACAGGTGGCTACACCTTC,CASSLPRTGGYTF
TRBV2,TRBD2,TRBJ2-1,.,TGTGCCAGCAGTTCTAGCGGGAGCTCCTACAATGAGCAGTTCTTC,CASSSSGSSYNEQFF
TRBV5-1,.,TRBJ1-1,.,TGCGCCAGCAGCTTGGAAGGAGGAGTGAACACTGAAGCTTTCTTT,CASSLEGGVNTEAFF
TRBV12-3/TRBV12-4,TRBD1,TRBJ1-1,.,TGTGCCAGCACCGGGACAGGGGGGGGTGAAGCTTTCTTT,CASTGTGGGEAFF
TRBV28,.,TRBJ1-5,.,TGTGCCAGCGAGCGTTATAGCAATCAGCCCCAGCATTTT,CASERYSNQPQHF
TRBV27,TRBD1,TRBJ1-2,.,TGTGCCAGCGGTTACCGAAACAGGGGTCACTATGGCTACACCTTC,CASGYRNRGHYGYTF
TRBV27,TRBD1,TRBJ1-1,.,TGTGCCAGCAGTTTATTGGCAGGGGGCACTGAAGCTTTCTTT,CASSLLAGGTEAFF
TRBV6-2/TRBV6-3,TRBD1,TRBJ1-1,.,TGTGCCAGCAGTTACGACAGGGTTGTTTCAGCTTTCTTT,CASSYDRVVSAFF
TRBV2,.,TRBJ1-5,.,TGTGCCAGCAGGGCGACCGCGCGGCGGGGCAATCAGCCCCAGCATTTT,CASRATARRGNQPQHF
TRBV4-1,.,TRBJ2-3,.,TGCGCCAGCAGCCAAGACCCAGCGACAGATACGCAGTATTTT,CASSQDPATDTQYF
TRBV19,.,TRBJ1-5,.,TGTGCCAGTAGTCGGACAGCGAATCAGCCCCAGCATTTT,CASSRTANQPQHF
TRBV19,TRBD2,TRBJ2-3,.,TGTGCCAGTAGTACCCTGGGACTAGCGGGAGATGGTGGCACAGATACGCAGTATTTT,CASSTLGLAGDGGTDTQYF
TRBV6-2/TRBV6-3,TRBD2,TRBJ2-1,.,TGTGCCAGCAGTTACGGTAGCGGGAGGGCCTATGAGCAGTTCTTC,CASSYGSGRAYEQFF
TRBV21-1,.,TRBJ2-2,.,TGTGCCAGCACCGAGTCCGGGGAGCTGTTTTTT,CASTESGELFF
TRBV10-2,.,TRBJ2-1,once,TGCGCCAGCAGTGATTCAGGGGTGGTGAATGAGCAGTTCTTC,CASSDSGVVNEQFF
TRBV7-2,.,TRBJ2-2,.,TGTGCCAGCAGGCCGGGACAATGGAACACCGGGGAGCTGTTTTTT,CASRPGQWNTGELFF
TRBV5-6,.,TRBJ2-7,.,TGTGCCAGCAGCTTGAACATCGACGAGCAGTACTTC,CASSLNIDEQYF
TRBV10-3,.,TRBJ2-5,.,TGTGCCATCAGTGAATCCGAGCTCCAGACCCAGTACTTC,CAISESELQTQYF
TRBV6-5,.,TRBJ2-5,.,TGTGCCAGCAGCCCCGGAGAGACCCAGTACTTC,CASSPGETQYF
TRBV13,.,TRBJ1-4,.,TGTGCCAGCAGCTTTCGAGAATCTAATGAAAAACTGTTTTTT,CASSFRESNEKLFF
TRBV6-2/TRBV6-3,.,TRBJ2-5,.,TGTGCCAGCAGTTCCCAATTGGGAGTCCAAGAGACCCAGTACTTC,CASSSQLGVQETQYF
TRBV3-1/TRBV3-2,TRBD2,TRBJ2-3,few,TGTGCCAGCAGCCAACTTAGCGGGATGGGCACAGATACGCAGTATTTT,CASSQLSGMGTDTQYF
TRBV4-1,TRBD1,TRBJ1-6,.,TGCGCCAGCAGCCACGACAGGGGGAATTCACCCCTCCACTTT,CASSHDRGNSPLHF
TRBV19,.,TRBJ2-3,few,TGTGCCAGTAGCCGCCGGGGGTCTAGCACAGATACGCAGTATTTT,CASSRRGSSTDTQYF
TRBV4-1,TRBD1,TRBJ1-5,.,TGCGCCAGCAGCCAGCTAGGACAGGGGGATCAGCCCCAGCATTTT,CASSQLGQGDQPQHF
TRBV24-1,TRBD1,TRBJ1-1,.,TGTGCCACCAGTGACAAGGACAGGGATGAAGCTTTCTTT,CATSDKDRDEAFF
TRBV11-2,.,TRBJ1-1,.,TGTGCCAGCAGCTTCAGAGGACAGCAGAACACTGAAGCTTTCTTT,CASSFRGQQNTEAFF
TRBV4-2,TRBD1,TRBJ1-4,.,TGTGCCAGCAGCCAAGAGCCGGGGACAGGGGGGGAAAAACTGTTTTTT,CASSQEPGTGGEKLFF
TRBV24-1,.,TRBJ1-3,.,TGTGCCACCAGAGGAGGACCTGGAAACACCATATATTTT,CATRGGPGNTIYF
TRBV5-6,TRBD1,TRBJ1-3,.,TGTGCCAGCAGCTTGGGGGACAGGGACTCTGGAAACACCATATATTTT,CASSLGDRDSGNTIYF
TRBV10-3,TRBD1,TRBJ1-5,few,TGTGCCATCGGGGGGACAGGGGATCAGCCCCAGCATTTT,CAIGGTGDQPQHF
TRBV3-1/TRBV3-2,.,TRBJ1-5,.,TGTGCCAGCAGCCTAAGGGGGAATCAGCCCCAGCATTTT,CASSLRGNQPQHF